A selection of T cell receptor beta chains follows, all from one sample in a study of blood T cell repertoires in COVID-19. TCRdb keeps only in-frame clones here, not all; method: immunoSEQ multiplex PCR. Here the sample spans around 250,000 clones, 85% to 90% being singletons. Sample: PBMCs or T cells enriched from blood (not recorded which). These TCRs come from a woman in her twenties or thirties with acute COVID-19. Each CDR3 is given with its conserved first and last residue. The order of the fields is D gene, J gene, V gene, clone size, CDR3 DNA, CDR3 protein. The D gene is left open where the match is weak. Size tells how often a clone was seen (once, few, many) or the class of an expanded clone, and some rows leave it out.

D gene: TRBD1
J gene: TRBJ2-5
V gene: TRBV5-1
clone size: .
CDR3 DNA: TGCGCCAGCAGCTTGGAAGCCGCCCAGGGGGTTGCCCAGTACTTC
CDR3 protein: CASSLEAAQGVAQYF

D gene: .
J gene: TRBJ1-4
V gene: TRBV11-2
clone size: .
CDR3 DNA: TGTGCCAGCAGCTTATTTATGCGGGGGGCTGCTAATGAAAAACTGTTTTTT
CDR3 protein: CASSLFMRGAANEKLFF

D gene: TRBD2
J gene: TRBJ2-1
V gene: TRBV24-1
clone size: .
CDR3 DNA: TGTGCCACAAGGGAGGGGACTAGCAACACAAATGAGCAGTTCTTC
CDR3 protein: CATREGTSNTNEQFF

D gene: TRBD1
J gene: TRBJ2-5
V gene: TRBV5-4
clone size: once
CDR3 DNA: TGTGCCAGCAGCTTGGCCGTGGGACAGGTCCAAGAGACCCAGTACTTC
CDR3 protein: CASSLAVGQVQETQYF

D gene: TRBD2
J gene: TRBJ2-1
V gene: TRBV5-6
clone size: .
CDR3 DNA: TGTGCCAGCAGCTTGAAGATGTTAGGACTAGCGGATTACAATGAGCAGTTCTTC
CDR3 protein: CASSLKMLGLADYNEQFF

D gene: TRBD2
J gene: TRBJ2-5
V gene: TRBV2
clone size: .
CDR3 DNA: TGTGCCAGCAGTGGATCGGGAGGCCAAGAGACCCAGTACTTC
CDR3 protein: CASSGSGGQETQYF

D gene: TRBD1
J gene: TRBJ2-7
V gene: TRBV29-1
clone size: .
CDR3 DNA: TGCAGCGTTAATCCGGGACAGGGGTTCAACGAGCAGTACTTC
CDR3 protein: CSVNPGQGFNEQYF

D gene: .
J gene: TRBJ1-2
V gene: TRBV28
clone size: .
CDR3 DNA: TGTGCCAGCAGTCTCTTCGTCCGCTATTATGGCTACACCTTC
CDR3 protein: CASSLFVRYYGYTF

D gene: .
J gene: TRBJ2-2
V gene: TRBV9
clone size: .
CDR3 DNA: TGTGCCAGCAGCGTAGTTTGGGACTCACCGAACACCGGGGAGCTGTTTTTT
CDR3 protein: CASSVVWDSPNTGELFF

D gene: TRBD2
J gene: TRBJ2-7
V gene: TRBV13
clone size: .
CDR3 DNA: TGTGCCAGCAGCTCCGGACTAGCGGGGGCATACGAGCAGTACTTC
CDR3 protein: CASSSGLAGAYEQYF

D gene: .
J gene: TRBJ1-2
V gene: TRBV28
clone size: .
CDR3 DNA: TGTGCCAGCAGTACATGGGGCAGCTATGGCTACACCTTC
CDR3 protein: CASSTWGSYGYTF

D gene: TRBD1
J gene: TRBJ2-1
V gene: TRBV28
clone size: few
CDR3 DNA: TGTGCCAGCACTCAGCTGGGGACAGGGATGTACAATGAGCAGTTCTTC
CDR3 protein: CASTQLGTGMYNEQFF

D gene: TRBD2
J gene: TRBJ2-7
V gene: TRBV28
clone size: .
CDR3 DNA: TGTGCCAGCAGCTATAGCGGGAGGGCCGCGTACGAGCAGTACTTC
CDR3 protein: CASSYSGRAAYEQYF

D gene: .
J gene: TRBJ1-1
V gene: TRBV15
clone size: .
CDR3 DNA: TGTGCCACCAGCAAGTACGAGACTGAAGCTTTCTTT
CDR3 protein: CATSKYETEAFF

D gene: .
J gene: TRBJ2-1
V gene: TRBV21-1
clone size: .
CDR3 DNA: TGTGCCAGCAGCAAAGAATACGCTAGTAGATACACCCCCACCAATGAGCAGTTCTTC
CDR3 protein: CASSKEYASRYTPTNEQFF

D gene: TRBD1
J gene: TRBJ1-2
V gene: TRBV18
clone size: few
CDR3 DNA: TGTGCCAGCTCACCGATGGGACAGGAACCCCGCTACACCTTC
CDR3 protein: CASSPMGQEPRYTF

D gene: .
J gene: TRBJ2-7
V gene: TRBV11-2
clone size: .
CDR3 DNA: TGTGCCAGCAGCAGAATTAAGGGGAAAAGGTACGAGCAGTACTTC
CDR3 protein: CASSRIKGKRYEQYF

D gene: .
J gene: TRBJ2-5
V gene: TRBV7-2
clone size: .
CDR3 DNA: TGTGCCAGCAGCTTATGGGGCGGAAACCAAGAGACCCAGTACTTC
CDR3 protein: CASSLWGGNQETQYF

D gene: TRBD1
J gene: TRBJ1-5
V gene: TRBV5-1
clone size: .
CDR3 DNA: TGCGCCAGCAGCCGGACAGGGGAGGTTGATCAGCCCCAGCATTTT
CDR3 protein: CASSRTGEVDQPQHF

D gene: TRBD2
J gene: TRBJ2-3
V gene: TRBV7-3
clone size: .
CDR3 DNA: TGTGCCAGCAGCCCGCGGACTAGCGGGTTAGATACGCAGTATTTT
CDR3 protein: CASSPRTSGLDTQYF

D gene: .
J gene: TRBJ2-3
V gene: TRBV24-1
clone size: .
CDR3 DNA: TGTGCCACCAGTGCCGAGGGAGAGGTTACAGATACGCAGTATTTT
CDR3 protein: CATSAEGEVTDTQYF

D gene: TRBD1
J gene: TRBJ2-7
V gene: TRBV7-8
clone size: .
CDR3 DNA: TGTGCCAGCAGCCAGCGACAGGGGATCGGGCAGTACTTC
CDR3 protein: CASSQRQGIGQYF

D gene: .
J gene: TRBJ1-1
V gene: TRBV5-4
clone size: few
CDR3 DNA: TGTGCCAGCAGCTTCCGGGGTAACACTGAAGCTTTCTTT
CDR3 protein: CASSFRGNTEAFF

D gene: .
J gene: TRBJ1-1
V gene: TRBV29-1
clone size: .
CDR3 DNA: TGCAGCGTTGAATTCATGAACACTGAAGCTTTCTTT
CDR3 protein: CSVEFMNTEAFF

D gene: .
J gene: TRBJ1-2
V gene: TRBV29-1
clone size: .
CDR3 DNA: TGCAGCGTCGGACAGCCTAACTATGGCTACACCTTC
CDR3 protein: CSVGQPNYGYTF

D gene: .
J gene: TRBJ2-1
V gene: TRBV28
clone size: once
CDR3 DNA: TGTGCCAGCAGCGGGACACTGACCTACAATGAGCAGTTCTTC
CDR3 protein: CASSGTLTYNEQFF

D gene: TRBD2
J gene: TRBJ2-3
V gene: TRBV7-9
clone size: .
CDR3 DNA: TGTGCCAGCAGCCCAGGACTAGCGGGGCATAGCACAGATACGCAGTATTTT
CDR3 protein: CASSPGLAGHSTDTQYF

D gene: TRBD1
J gene: TRBJ2-7
V gene: TRBV30
clone size: .
CDR3 DNA: TGTGCCTGGGGAATGGGACAGGCGGGCCCCGACGAGCAGTACTTC
CDR3 protein: CAWGMGQAGPDEQYF

D gene: TRBD1
J gene: TRBJ1-5
V gene: TRBV28
clone size: .
CDR3 DNA: TGTGCCAGCAGCCCAGGGACAGTCAATAGCAATCAGCCCCAGCATTTT
CDR3 protein: CASSPGTVNSNQPQHF

D gene: TRBD1
J gene: TRBJ1-1
V gene: TRBV25-1
clone size: once
CDR3 DNA: TGTGCCAGCAGTGCCACAGGGGCCACTGAAGCTTTCTTT
CDR3 protein: CASSATGATEAFF

D gene: TRBD2
J gene: TRBJ2-1
V gene: TRBV29-1
clone size: .
CDR3 DNA: TGCAGCGTTGATGGCGGGGGGCGCTCCTACAATGAGCAGTTCTTC
CDR3 protein: CSVDGGGRSYNEQFF

D gene: TRBD2
J gene: TRBJ2-7
V gene: TRBV19
clone size: .
CDR3 DNA: TGTGCCAGTAGTCCGTTAACTAGCGGGAGGTCCTCCGAGCAGTACTTC
CDR3 protein: CASSPLTSGRSSEQYF

D gene: .
J gene: TRBJ2-4
V gene: TRBV18
clone size: .
CDR3 DNA: TGTGCCAGCTCACACCGGGACTTCCTTGACATTCAGTACTTC
CDR3 protein: CASSHRDFLDIQYF

D gene: TRBD1
J gene: TRBJ1-2
V gene: TRBV28
clone size: .
CDR3 DNA: TGTGCCAGCAGTCAAGCAGGGGGTGTCGGCTACACCTTC
CDR3 protein: CASSQAGGVGYTF

D gene: TRBD2
J gene: TRBJ2-7
V gene: TRBV28
clone size: .
CDR3 DNA: TGTGCCAGCAGTCTCCACACTCTAGCGGTAGACTCCTACGAGCAGTACTTC
CDR3 protein: CASSLHTLAVDSYEQYF

D gene: .
J gene: TRBJ2-2
V gene: TRBV29-1
clone size: .
CDR3 DNA: TGCAGCGTTGATGTCGGGGACACCGGGGAGCTGTTTTTT
CDR3 protein: CSVDVGDTGELFF

D gene: .
J gene: TRBJ2-1
V gene: TRBV5-1
clone size: .
CDR3 DNA: TGCGCCAGCAGCCCGGACAGTCTCAATGAGCAGTTCTTC
CDR3 protein: CASSPDSLNEQFF

D gene: TRBD2
J gene: TRBJ2-3
V gene: TRBV6-1
clone size: .
CDR3 DNA: TGTGCCAGCAGTGATCTAGGGCTAGCGGGGATCACAGATACGCAGTATTTT
CDR3 protein: CASSDLGLAGITDTQYF

D gene: TRBD1
J gene: TRBJ2-6
V gene: TRBV6-2/TRBV6-3
clone size: .
CDR3 DNA: TGTGCCAGCAGTCAGCAACAGGGGTCGTCCTCTGGGGCCAACGTCCTGACTTTC
CDR3 protein: CASSQQQGSSSGANVLTF

D gene: TRBD1
J gene: TRBJ2-7
V gene: TRBV24-1
clone size: .
CDR3 DNA: TGTGCCACCAGTGATCCCAAGACAGGGGGCTTCGAGCAGTACTTC
CDR3 protein: CATSDPKTGGFEQYF

D gene: TRBD1
J gene: TRBJ1-4
V gene: TRBV30
clone size: .
CDR3 DNA: TGTGCCTGGAGGACTCCGGGACAGGGGCGTGAAAAACTGTTTTTT
CDR3 protein: CAWRTPGQGREKLFF